The 13 T cell receptor beta chains below were found in one sample sequenced in a study of shared clonotypes between healthy human individuals. Sequencing used immunoSEQ multiplex PCR; TCRdb keeps in-frame clones, though not all of them. The repertoire holds roughly 320,000 clones, with around nine tenths as singletons. Sequencing was performed on memory CD8+ T cells sorted from blood. Subset in this sample: CD45RO+ cells pooled with CCR7-negative TemRA cells. Receptors originate from a man aged 18 to 35 in good health.

The V call is TRBV10-2, the J call TRBJ1-5; D uncertain. CDR1 is WSHSY and CDR2 is SAAADI in the germline V gene. The CDR3 contains 13 residues. Trimming took 1 base from V and 4 from J, leaving 5 bases between them. The CDR3 protein is CASSEWANQPQHF. The CDR3 DNA follows: TGCGCCAGCAGTGAGTGGGCAAATCAGCCCCAGCATTTT.

This chain joins TRBV6-5 and TRBJ1-6, with a tentative D call TRBD1 (5 bases). Trimming removed 0 bases from V and 10 bases from J, with 13 bases in between. Germline CDR1 and CDR2: MNHEY and SVGAGI. The CDR3 runs to 15 residues. The CDR3 here is CASSYSMGVGSPLHF. CDR3 bases: TGTGCCAGCAGTTACTCGATGGGGGTAGGGTCACCCCTCCACTTT.

J is TRBJ2-1 and V is TRBV6-1; 9 bases are shared with TRBD1. The junction had 5 bases not matched to a gene; V was cut back by 8 bases and J by 3 bases. Germline V gene lookup returns CDR1 MNHNS and CDR2 SASEGT. This CDR3 is built from 14 residues. DNA for the CDR3: TGTGCCAGCGTTAGGACAGGGGTCTACAATGAGCAGTTCTTC. This sequence encodes CASVRTGVYNEQFF.

The chain links TRBV28 to TRBJ1-1, with D perhaps matching TRBD1 (6 bases). V shed 2 bases and J shed 0 bases, with 10 bases lying between them. Germline CDR1 and CDR2: MDHEN and SYDVKM. The CDR3 spans 15 residues. CDR3 in DNA: TGTGCCAGCAGTTTACTACAGGGCATGAACACTGAAGCTTTCTTT. Translated: CASSLLQGMNTEAFF.

This clone was observed at least ten times. The likely explanation is a read error, given a far larger clone one base away. V and J are TRBV4-1 and TRBJ2-2, with D possibly being TRBD2 (7 bases). The V gene's germline CDR1 is MGHRA and CDR2 YSYEKL. With 1 base removed from V and 7 bases from J, the gap between germline ends came to 16 bases. This CDR3 contains 16 residues. CDR3 bases: TGCGCCAGCAGCCAAGTAATGGGGGGGCGAGGCGGGGAGCTGTTTTTT. Translated: CASSQVMGGRGGELFF.

The rearrangement joins TRBV2 to TRBJ1-1; the D is unclear. The CDR3 covers 10 residues. The germline V gene encodes CDR1 SNHLY and CDR2 FYNNEI. Trimming took 4 bases from V and 7 from J, leaving 4 bases between them. CDR3 bases: TGTGCCAGCAGTGCGGGTGAAGCTTTCTTT. Its translation is CASSAGEAFF. The whole variable domain, filled in from reference TRBV2 and TRBJ1-1, reads EPEVTQTPSHQVTQMGQEVILRCVPISNHLYFYWYRQILGQKVEFLVSFYNNEISEKSEIFDDQFSVERPDGSNFTLKIRSTKLEDSAMYFCASSAGEAFFGQGTRLTVV.

This clone showed up many times. This sequence joins TRBV4-1 and TRBJ2-7, with D unclear. The CDR3 consists of 14 residues. Trimming stripped 3 bases from V and 5 bases from J, with 14 bases between. Per the germline V gene, CDR1 is MGHRA and CDR2 is YSYEKL. CDR3 region: CASSHPGDVHEQYF. The CDR3 DNA is TGCGCCAGCAGCCATCCGGGCGACGTCCACGAGCAGTACTTC.

The chain has TRBV9 and TRBJ2-1; D is undetermined. Germline V lookup: CDR1 SGDLS, CDR2 YYNGEE. V lost 0 bases and J lost 5, with 9 bases in between. CDR3 length: 14 residues. CDR3 nucleotides: TGTGCCAGCAGCGTAGCTATACTGAACAATGAGCAGTTCTTC. It encodes CASSVAILNNEQFF.

The rearrangement uses TRBV27 and TRBJ2-7, with D maybe TRBD1 (6 bases). This CDR3 has 13 residues. The ends were cut back, 5 bases at V and 4 bases at J, with 12 bases in the middle. Germline V gene data show CDR1 as MNHEY and CDR2 as SMNVEV (reference sequence). CDR3 amino acids: CASSGVRGYEQYF. The DNA of the CDR3 is TGTGCCAGCAGTGGGGTTAGGGGGTACGAGCAGTACTTC.

The chain links TRBV7-9 to TRBJ2-5; no reliable D call. This CDR3 spans 14 amino acids. The germline V gene encodes CDR1 SEHNR and CDR2 FQNEAQ (reference sequence). V was shortened by 1 base and J by 2 bases, with 8 bases between the two germline ends. CDR3 nucleotide sequence: TGTGCCAGCAGCTTAGACAGAGAGCAAGAGACCCAGTACTTC. As protein: CASSLDREQETQYF.

The J gene is TRBJ1-2, the V gene TRBV5-1, with D possibly being TRBD1 (5 bases). The germline V gene has CDR1 SGHRS and CDR2 YFSETQ. The V end lost 4 bases, the J end lost 4 bases, and 17 bases lay between the germline ends. This CDR3 contains 15 residues. The CDR3 bases are TGCGCCAGCAGCCCAGAAAACGGAGGGGTCTATGGCTACACCTTC. Protein product: CASSPENGGVYGYTF.

The gene calls are TRBV4-3 and TRBJ2-2, with a weak D call TRBD2 (5 bases). The CDR3 has 15 residues. The germline V gene has CDR1 LGHNA and CDR2 YSLEER. Trimming stripped 3 bases from V and 1 base from J, with 9 bases between. In DNA form, the CDR3 reads TGCGCCAGCAGCCATCTCGGGGTGAACACCGGGGAGCTGTTTTTT. Amino acids: CASSHLGVNTGELFF.

The CDR3 coding sequence is TGTGCCAGCAGCCCCGGACAGAGAGTAAGATTAGCCAAAAACATTCAGTACTTC. This codes for CASSPGQRVRLAKNIQYF. The genes are TRBV12-1 and TRBJ2-4; the table gives TRBD1 as D, unverified against the DNA. TRBV12-1 is an annotated pseudogene. The CDR3 sequence is 18 residues long.